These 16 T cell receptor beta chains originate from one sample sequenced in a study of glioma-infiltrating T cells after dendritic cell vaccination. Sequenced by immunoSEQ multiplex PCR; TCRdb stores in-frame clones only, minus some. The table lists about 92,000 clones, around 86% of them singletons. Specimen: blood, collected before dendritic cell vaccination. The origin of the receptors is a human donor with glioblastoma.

CDR3 DNA sequence: TGCGCCAGCAGCTCACACCAGGGTAACAGAGAGACCCAGTACTTC. It encodes CASSSHQGNRETQYF. V and J are TRBV5-1 and TRBJ2-5, with TRBD1 as a possible D gene (5 bases). From germline, CDR1 is SGHRS and CDR2 YFSETQ. The CDR3 length is 15 residues. Deletions cut 3 bases from V and 4 bases from J, with 16 bases between.

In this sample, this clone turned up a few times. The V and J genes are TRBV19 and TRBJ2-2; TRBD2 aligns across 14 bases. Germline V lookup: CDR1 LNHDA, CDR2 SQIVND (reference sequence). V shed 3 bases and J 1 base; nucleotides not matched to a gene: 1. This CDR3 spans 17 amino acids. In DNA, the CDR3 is TGTGCCAGTAGTATGACTAGCGGGAGGGTGAACACCGGGGAGCTGTTTTTT. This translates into CASSMTSGRVNTGELFF. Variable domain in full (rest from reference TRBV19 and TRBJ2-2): DGGITQSPKYLFRKEGQNVTLSCEQNLNHDAMYWYRQDPGQGLRLIYYSQIVNDFQKGDIAEGYSVSREKKESFPLTVTSAQKNPTAFYLCASSMTSGRVNTGELFFGEGSRLTVL.

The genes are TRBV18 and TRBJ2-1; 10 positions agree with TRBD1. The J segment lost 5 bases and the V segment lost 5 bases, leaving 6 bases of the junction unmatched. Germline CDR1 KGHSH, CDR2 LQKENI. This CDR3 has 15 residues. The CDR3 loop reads CASSSRQGANNEQFF. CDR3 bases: TGTGCCAGCTCATCCCGACAGGGGGCAAACAATGAGCAGTTCTTC.

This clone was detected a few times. The CDR3 region is CAISDRSYEQYF. Here the CDR3 DNA reads TGTGCCATCAGTGACCGGAGCTACGAGCAGTACTTC. The rearrangement joins TRBV10-3 to TRBJ2-7; D not certain. Trimming took off 3 bases at V and 3 bases at J, with 6 bases between the two ends. Germline loops: CDR1 ENHRY, CDR2 SYGVKD. The length of the CDR3 is 12 residues.

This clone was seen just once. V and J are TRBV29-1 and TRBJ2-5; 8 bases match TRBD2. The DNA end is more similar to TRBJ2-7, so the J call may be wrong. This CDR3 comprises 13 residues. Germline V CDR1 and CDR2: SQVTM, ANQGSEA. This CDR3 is CSVEVREGYEQYF. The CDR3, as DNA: TGCAGCGTTGAAGTTCGGGAGGGCTACGAGCAGTACTTC.

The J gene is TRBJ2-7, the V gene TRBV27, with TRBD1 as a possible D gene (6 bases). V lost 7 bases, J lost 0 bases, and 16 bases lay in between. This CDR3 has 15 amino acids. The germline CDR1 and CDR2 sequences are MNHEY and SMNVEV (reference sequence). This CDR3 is CASTLRLDSSYEQYF. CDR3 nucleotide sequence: TGTGCCAGCACCCTGAGGCTGGACAGCTCCTACGAGCAGTACTTC.

In DNA form, the CDR3 reads TGTGCCAGCAGCTTCCTCACCGGGGAGCTGTTTTTT. Amino acids: CASSFLTGELFF. The V and J genes are TRBV5-8 and TRBJ2-2; D is unresolved. CDR1 and CDR2 from the germline V gene are SGHTS and YDEGEE. The CDR3 runs to 12 residues. V shed 2 bases and J shed 4 bases, with 3 bases lying between them.

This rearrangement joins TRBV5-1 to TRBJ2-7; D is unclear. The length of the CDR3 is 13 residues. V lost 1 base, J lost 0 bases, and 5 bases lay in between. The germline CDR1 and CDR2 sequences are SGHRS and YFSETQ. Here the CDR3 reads CASSLYSSYEQYF. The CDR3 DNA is TGCGCCAGCAGCTTGTACAGCTCCTACGAGCAGTACTTC.

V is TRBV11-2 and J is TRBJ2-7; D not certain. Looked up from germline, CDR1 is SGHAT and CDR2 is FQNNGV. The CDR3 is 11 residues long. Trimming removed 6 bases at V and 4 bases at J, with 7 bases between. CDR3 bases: TGTGCCAGCAGGGGCCATTACGAGCAGTACTTC. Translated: CASRGHYEQYF.

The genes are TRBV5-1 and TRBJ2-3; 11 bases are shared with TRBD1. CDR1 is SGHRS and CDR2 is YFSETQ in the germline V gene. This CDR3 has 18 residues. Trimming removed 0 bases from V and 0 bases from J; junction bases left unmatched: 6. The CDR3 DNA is TGCGCCAGCAGCTTGGGGACAGGGGGCGACTTTAGCACAGATACGCAGTATTTT. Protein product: CASSLGTGGDFSTDTQYF.

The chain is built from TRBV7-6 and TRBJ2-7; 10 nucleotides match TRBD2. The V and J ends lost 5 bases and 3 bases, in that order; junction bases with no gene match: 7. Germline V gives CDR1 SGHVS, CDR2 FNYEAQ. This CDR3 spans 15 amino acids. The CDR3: CASSPIAGGYYEQYF. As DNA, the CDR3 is TGTGCCAGCAGCCCCATAGCGGGGGGTTACTACGAGCAGTACTTC.

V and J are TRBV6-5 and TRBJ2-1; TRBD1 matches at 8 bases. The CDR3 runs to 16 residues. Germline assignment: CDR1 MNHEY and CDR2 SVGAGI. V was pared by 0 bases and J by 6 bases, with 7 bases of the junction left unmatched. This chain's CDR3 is CASSYSNRGLGNEQFF. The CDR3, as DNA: TGTGCCAGCAGTTACTCGAACAGGGGGTTGGGCAATGAGCAGTTCTTC.

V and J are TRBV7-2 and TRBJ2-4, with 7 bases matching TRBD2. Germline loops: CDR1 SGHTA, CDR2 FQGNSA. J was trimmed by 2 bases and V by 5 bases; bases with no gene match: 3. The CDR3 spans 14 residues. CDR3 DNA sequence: TGTGCCAGCAGCACCGGGGGGTCCAAAAACATTCAGTACTTC. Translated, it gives CASSTGGSKNIQYF.

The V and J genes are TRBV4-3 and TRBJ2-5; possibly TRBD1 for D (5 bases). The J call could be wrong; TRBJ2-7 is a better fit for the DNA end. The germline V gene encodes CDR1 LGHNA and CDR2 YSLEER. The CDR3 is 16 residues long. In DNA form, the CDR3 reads TGCGCCAGCAGCCAAGATGAAACAGGACCTACCTACGAGCAGTACTTC. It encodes CASSQDETGPTYEQYF.

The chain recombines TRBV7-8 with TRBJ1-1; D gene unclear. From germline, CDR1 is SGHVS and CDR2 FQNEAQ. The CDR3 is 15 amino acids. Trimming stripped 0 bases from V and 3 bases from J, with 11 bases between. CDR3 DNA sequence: TGTGCCAGCAGCTTAGCGGGCATGATCGACACTGAAGCTTTCTTT. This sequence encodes CASSLAGMIDTEAFF.

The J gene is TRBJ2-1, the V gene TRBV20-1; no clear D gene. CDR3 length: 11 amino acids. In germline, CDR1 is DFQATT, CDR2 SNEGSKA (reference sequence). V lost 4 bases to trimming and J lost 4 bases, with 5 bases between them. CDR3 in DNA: TGCAGTGCTACTGAGTACAATGAGCAGTTCTTC. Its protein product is CSATEYNEQFF.